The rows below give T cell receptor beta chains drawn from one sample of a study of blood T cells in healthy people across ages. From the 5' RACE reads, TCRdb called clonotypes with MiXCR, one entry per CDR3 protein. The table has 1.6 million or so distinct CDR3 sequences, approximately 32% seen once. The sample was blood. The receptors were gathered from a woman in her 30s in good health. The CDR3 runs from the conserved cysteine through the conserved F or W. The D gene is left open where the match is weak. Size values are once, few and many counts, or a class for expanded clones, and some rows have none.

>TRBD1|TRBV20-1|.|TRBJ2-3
TGCAGTGCTAGACCAATCCAGGGGGCACCCTCAGATACGCAGTATTTT
CSARPIQGAPSDTQYF
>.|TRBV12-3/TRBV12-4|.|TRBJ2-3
TGTGCCAGCAGTTTAGTGCGGGGGCCCTCAGATACGCAGTATTTT
CASSLVRGPSDTQYF
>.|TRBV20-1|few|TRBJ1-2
TGCAGTGCTACATTGGGTCAGACCCGAGGGAGCTACACCTTC
CSATLGQTRGSYTF
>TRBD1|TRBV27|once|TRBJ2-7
TGTGCCAGCGGTTTAAGGGGGACAGGGTACTACGAGCAGTACTTC
CASGLRGTGYYEQYF
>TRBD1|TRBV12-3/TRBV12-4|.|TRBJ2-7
TGTGCCAGCAGTTTAGCGGGACAGGGGGAGCACGAGCAGTACTTC
CASSLAGQGEHEQYF
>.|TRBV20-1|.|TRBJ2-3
TGCAGTGCTAAACCTTTTTCCGGGACTCGCACAGATACGCAGTATTTT
CSAKPFSGTRTDTQYF
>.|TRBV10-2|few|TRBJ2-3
TGCGCCAGCAGTGAGTGGTCTAGCAGCACAGATACGCAGTATTTT
CASSEWSSSTDTQYF
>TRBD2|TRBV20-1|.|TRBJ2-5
TGCAGTGCTAGAGATCTCCGGGAGGTTTCGGAGACCCAGTACTTC
CSARDLREVSETQYF
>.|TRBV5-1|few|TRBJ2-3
TGCGCCAGCAGCTTGGCAACTTCTAGCACAGATACGCAGTATTTT
CASSLATSSTDTQYF
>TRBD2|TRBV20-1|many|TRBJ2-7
TGCAGTGCTAGAGAGCCTAGCGGAAGATACGAGCAGTACTTC
CSAREPSGRYEQYF
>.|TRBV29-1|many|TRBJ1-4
TGCAGCGCTGGGGTTGAAAAACTGTTTTTT
CSAGVEKLFF
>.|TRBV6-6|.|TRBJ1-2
TGTACCAGCCGGAGGGAGGGTACTAACTATGGCTACACCTTC
CTSRREGTNYGYTF
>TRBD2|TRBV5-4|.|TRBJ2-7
TGTGCCAGCAGCTCCGGGGGGTCCCCCAATGAGCAGTACTTC
CASSSGGSPNEQYF
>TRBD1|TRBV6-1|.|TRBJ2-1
TGTGCCAGCAGTCGCGGACAGGGGAACTACGAGCAGTTCTTC
CASSRGQGNYEQFF
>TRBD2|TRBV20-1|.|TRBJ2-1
TGCAGTCCTAGGAGACAACCAGGACTAGCGGAGGACGATGAGCAGTTCTTC
CSPRRQPGLAEDDEQFF
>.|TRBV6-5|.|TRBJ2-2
TGTGCCAGCAGTTCCCTCATAGCGAAAGCGAACACCGGGGAGCTGTTTTTT
CASSSLIAKANTGELFF
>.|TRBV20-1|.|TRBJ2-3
TGCAGTGCTAGATGGAGAAGCACAGATACGCAGTATTTT
CSARWRSTDTQYF
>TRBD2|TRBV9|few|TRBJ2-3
TGTGCCAGCAGCGTAGCGGGTGGAGCGGGAGGGCGGGGTCGAGATACGCAGTATTTT
CASSVAGGAGGRGRDTQYF
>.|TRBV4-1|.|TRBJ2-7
TGCGCCAGCAGCCAAACGGGGGGCGGATCCTACGAGCAGTACTTC
CASSQTGGGSYEQYF
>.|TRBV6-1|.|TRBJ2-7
TGTGCCAGCAGTGAACCGACAGAGACTCTGTTTGGAGAGACTCAGTACTTC
CASSEPTETLFGETQYF
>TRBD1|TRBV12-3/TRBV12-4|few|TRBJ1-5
TGTGCCAGCAGTTTAAACAGGGGGTTGCTCCAGCCCCAGCATTTT
CASSLNRGLLQPQHF
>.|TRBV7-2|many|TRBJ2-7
TGTGCCAGCAGCCCCGGGACTCAATACGAGCAGTACTTC
CASSPGTQYEQYF
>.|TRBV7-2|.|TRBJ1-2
TGTGCCAGCAGCTACCGGGAACCGGGGCTGGGCTACACCTTC
CASSYREPGLGYTF
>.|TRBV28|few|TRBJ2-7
TGTGCCAGCAGCCCGACAGAGGGGCACTACGAGCAGTACTTC
CASSPTEGHYEQYF
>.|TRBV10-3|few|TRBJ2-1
TGTGCCATCAGTGATAGTAATGAGCAGTTCTTC
CAISDSNEQFF